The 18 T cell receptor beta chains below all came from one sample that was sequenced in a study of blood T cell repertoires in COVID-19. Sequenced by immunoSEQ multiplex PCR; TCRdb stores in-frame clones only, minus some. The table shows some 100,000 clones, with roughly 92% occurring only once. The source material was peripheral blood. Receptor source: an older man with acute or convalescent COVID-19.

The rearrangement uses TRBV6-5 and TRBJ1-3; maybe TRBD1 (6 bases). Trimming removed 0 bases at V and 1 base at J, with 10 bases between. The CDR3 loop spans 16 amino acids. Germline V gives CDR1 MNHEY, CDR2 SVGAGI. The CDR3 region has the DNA TGTGCCAGCAGTTACTCGAGAGGGGGATCTGGAAACACCATATATTTT. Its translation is CASSYSRGGSGNTIYF.

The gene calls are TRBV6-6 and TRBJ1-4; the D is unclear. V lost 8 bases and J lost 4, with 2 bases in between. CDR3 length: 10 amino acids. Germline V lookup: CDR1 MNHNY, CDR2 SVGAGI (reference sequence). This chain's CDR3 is CASRNEKLFF. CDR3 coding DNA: TGTGCCAGCCGTAATGAAAAACTGTTTTTT.

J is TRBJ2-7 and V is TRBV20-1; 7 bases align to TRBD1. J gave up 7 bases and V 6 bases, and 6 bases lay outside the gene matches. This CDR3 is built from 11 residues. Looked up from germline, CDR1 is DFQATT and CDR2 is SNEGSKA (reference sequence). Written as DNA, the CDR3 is TGCAGTGCAACGGGACAGCGGGAGCAGTACTTC. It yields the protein CSATGQREQYF.

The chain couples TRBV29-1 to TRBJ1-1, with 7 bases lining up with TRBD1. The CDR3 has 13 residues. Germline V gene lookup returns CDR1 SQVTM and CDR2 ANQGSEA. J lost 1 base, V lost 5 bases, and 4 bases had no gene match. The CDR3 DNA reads TGCAGCGTTTTACAGGGGACGAACACTGAAGCTTTCTTT. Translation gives CSVLQGTNTEAFF. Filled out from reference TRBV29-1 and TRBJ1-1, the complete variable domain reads SAVISQKPSRDICQRGTSLTIQCQVDSQVTMMFWYRQQPGQSLTLIATANQGSEATYESGFVIDKFPISRPNLTFSTLTVSNMSPEDSSIYLCSVLQGTNTEAFFGQGTRLTVV.

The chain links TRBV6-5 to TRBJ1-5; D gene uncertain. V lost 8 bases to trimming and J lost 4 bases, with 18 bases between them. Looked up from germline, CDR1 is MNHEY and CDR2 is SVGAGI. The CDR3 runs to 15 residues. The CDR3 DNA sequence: TGTGCCAGCCGCATCCACTTAGTTTATAATCAGCCCCAGCATTTT. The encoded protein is CASRIHLVYNQPQHF.

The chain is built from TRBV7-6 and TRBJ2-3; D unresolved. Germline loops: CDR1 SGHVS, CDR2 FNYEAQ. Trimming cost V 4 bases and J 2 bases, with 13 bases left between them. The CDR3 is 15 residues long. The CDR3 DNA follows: TGTGCCAGCAGCTCCGGTTTGGGCCTCACAGATACGCAGTATTTT. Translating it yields CASSSGLGLTDTQYF.

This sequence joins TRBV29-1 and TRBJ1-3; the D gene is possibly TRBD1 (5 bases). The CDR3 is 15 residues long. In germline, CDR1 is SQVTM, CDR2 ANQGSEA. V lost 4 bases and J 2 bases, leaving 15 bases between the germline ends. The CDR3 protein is CSVAYRFLTGNTIYF. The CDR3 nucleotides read TGCAGCGTTGCTTACAGGTTCCTCACTGGAAACACCATATATTTT.

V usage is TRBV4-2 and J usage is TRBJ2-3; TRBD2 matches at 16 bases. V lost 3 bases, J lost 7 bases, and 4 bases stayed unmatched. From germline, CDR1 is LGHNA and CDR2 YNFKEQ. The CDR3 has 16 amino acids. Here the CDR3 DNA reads TGTGCCAGCAGCCAGGGGACTAGCGGGGGGGTATATACGCAGTATTTT. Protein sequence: CASSQGTSGGVYTQYF.

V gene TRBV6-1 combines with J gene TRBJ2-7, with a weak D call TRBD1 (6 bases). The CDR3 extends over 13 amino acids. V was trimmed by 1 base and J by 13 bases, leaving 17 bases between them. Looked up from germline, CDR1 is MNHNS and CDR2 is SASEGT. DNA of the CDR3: TGTGCCAGCAGTGAAGTAGACTGGCAGGGGAGTTACTTC. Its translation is CASSEVDWQGSYF.

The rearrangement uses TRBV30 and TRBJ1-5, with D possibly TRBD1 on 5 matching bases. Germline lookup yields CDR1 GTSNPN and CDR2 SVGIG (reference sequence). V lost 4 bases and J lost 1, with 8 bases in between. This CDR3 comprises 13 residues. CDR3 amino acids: CAWTPGSNQPQHF. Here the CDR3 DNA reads TGTGCCTGGACGCCAGGGAGCAATCAGCCCCAGCATTTT.

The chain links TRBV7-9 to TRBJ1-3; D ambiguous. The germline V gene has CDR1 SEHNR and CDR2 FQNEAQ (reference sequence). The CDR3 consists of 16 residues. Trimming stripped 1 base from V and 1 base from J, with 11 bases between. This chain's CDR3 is CASSLVSSPSGNTIYF. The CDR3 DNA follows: TGTGCCAGCAGCTTAGTCTCAAGCCCTTCTGGAAACACCATATATTTT. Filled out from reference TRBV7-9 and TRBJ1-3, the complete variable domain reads DTGVSQNPRHKITKRGQNVTFRCDPISEHNRLYWYRQTLGQGPEFLTYFQNEAQLEKSRLLSDRFSAERPKGSFSTLEIQRTEQGDSAMYLCASSLVSSPSGNTIYFGEGSWLTVV.

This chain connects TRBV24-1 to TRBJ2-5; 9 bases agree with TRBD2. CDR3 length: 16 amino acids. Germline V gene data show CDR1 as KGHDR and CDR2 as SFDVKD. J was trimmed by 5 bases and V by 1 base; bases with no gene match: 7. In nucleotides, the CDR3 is TGTGCCACCAGTGATTTCAGGGTAGCGGGGGATGAGACCCAGTACTTC. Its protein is CATSDFRVAGDETQYF.

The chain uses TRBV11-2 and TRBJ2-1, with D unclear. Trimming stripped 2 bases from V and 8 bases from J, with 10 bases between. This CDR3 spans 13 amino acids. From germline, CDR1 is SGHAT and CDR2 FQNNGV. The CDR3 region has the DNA TGTGCCAGCAGCTTAACGGGTCTCCATGAGCAGTTCTTC. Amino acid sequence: CASSLTGLHEQFF.

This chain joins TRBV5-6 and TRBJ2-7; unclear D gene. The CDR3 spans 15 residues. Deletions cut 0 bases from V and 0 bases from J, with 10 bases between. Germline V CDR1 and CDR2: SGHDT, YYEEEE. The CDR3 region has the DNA TGTGCCAGCAGCTTGGGGCAGTCCCCCTCCTACGAGCAGTACTTC. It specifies CASSLGQSPSYEQYF.

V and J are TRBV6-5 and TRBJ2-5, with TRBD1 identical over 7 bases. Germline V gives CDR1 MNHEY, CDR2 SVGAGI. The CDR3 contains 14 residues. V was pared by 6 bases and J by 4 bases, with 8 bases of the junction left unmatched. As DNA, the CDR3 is TGTGCCAGCAGACCGAACAGGGGCGGAGAGACCCAGTACTTC. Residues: CASRPNRGGETQYF.

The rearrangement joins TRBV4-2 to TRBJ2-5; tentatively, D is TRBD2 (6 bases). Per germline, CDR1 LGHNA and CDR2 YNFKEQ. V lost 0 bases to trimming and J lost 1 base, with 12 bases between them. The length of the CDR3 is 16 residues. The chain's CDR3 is CASSQDQARGQETQYF. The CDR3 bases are TGTGCCAGCAGCCAAGATCAGGCGCGGGGCCAAGAGACCCAGTACTTC.

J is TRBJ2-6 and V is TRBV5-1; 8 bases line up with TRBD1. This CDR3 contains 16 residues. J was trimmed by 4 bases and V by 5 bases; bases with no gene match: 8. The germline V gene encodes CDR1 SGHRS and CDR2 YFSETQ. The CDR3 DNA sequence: TGCGCCAGCAGGGGGACAGGTCTATCCGGGGCCAACGTCCTGACTTTC. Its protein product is CASRGTGLSGANVLTF.

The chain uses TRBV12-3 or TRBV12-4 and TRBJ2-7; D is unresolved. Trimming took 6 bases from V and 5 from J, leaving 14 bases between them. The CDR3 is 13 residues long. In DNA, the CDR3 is TGTGCCAGCAGCGAGGTCGGGTGGAACGAGCAGTACTTC. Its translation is CASSEVGWNEQYF.